These T cell receptor beta chains were read from a single sample in a study of blood T cell repertoires in COVID-19. Using immunoSEQ multiplex PCR, the repertoire was profiled, and TCRdb retains in-frame clones only, with some absent. This sample has about 55,000 clones, with approximately 78% found just once. Sequencing used peripheral blood. These receptors were obtained from a human donor in a cohort sampled during active or convalescent COVID-19. Each CDR3 is given with its conserved first and last residue. A D gene is named only where the DNA matches it firmly. Not all rows give a size; the values are once, few, many and, for expanded clones, a class.

CASSDTHSYGYTF	TGTGCCAGCAGTGACACTCATAGCTATGGCTACACCTTC	once	.	TRBV7-2	TRBJ1-2
CASSLDTASTDTQYF	TGTGCCAGCAGCCTCGACACTGCTAGCACAGATACGCAGTATTTT	.	.	TRBV6-2/TRBV6-3	TRBJ2-3
CASNYRGSSEQYF	TGTGCCAGCAATTACAGGGGCTCCTCCGAGCAGTACTTC	once	TRBD1	TRBV7-2	TRBJ2-7
CASSFSALRGNGELFF	TGTGCCAGCAGCTTTTCCGCCCTTCGGGGTAACGGGGAGCTGTTTTTT	.	.	TRBV7-2	TRBJ2-2
CASSLGASGGSYEQYF	TGTGCCAGCAGCTTAGGGGCCAGCGGGGGATCCTACGAGCAGTACTTC	.	TRBD2	TRBV7-2	TRBJ2-7
CASSLQGDTIYF	TGTGCCAGCAGCCTCCAGGGGGACACCATATATTTT	.	TRBD1	TRBV7-8	TRBJ1-3
CASSLGGQGPSIDTF	TGTGCCAGCAGCTTAGGGGGACAGGGCCCCTCCATTGACACCTTC	.	TRBD1	TRBV7-2	TRBJ1-2
CACGGSRNTIYF	TGTGCCTGTGGCGGGAGTAGAAACACCATATATTTT	.	.	TRBV3-1/TRBV3-2	TRBJ1-3
CASSAADRVLGHGYTF	TGTGCCAGCAGCGCAGCCGACAGGGTCCTTGGACATGGCTACACCTTC	.	TRBD1	TRBV5-6	TRBJ1-2
CASSEGGSVGEKLFF	TGTGCCAGCAGCGAGGGGGGGAGCGTCGGTGAAAAACTGTTTTTT	few	.	TRBV4-2	TRBJ1-4
CASSQLLNRGNSTDTQYF	TGTGCCAGCAGCCAGCTCCTAAACAGGGGAAATAGCACAGATACGCAGTATTTT	.	TRBD1	TRBV3-1/TRBV3-2	TRBJ2-3
CASSPYPPAGPKEKLFF	TGTGCCAGCTCACCCTACCCCCCCGCGGGACCCAAAGAAAAACTGTTTTTT	.	.	TRBV18	TRBJ1-4
CASSETANTEAFF	TGTGCCAGCAGTGAAACAGCGAACACTGAAGCTTTCTTT	.	.	TRBV2	TRBJ1-1
CSVVTGTSLSNQPQHF	TGCAGCGTAGTGACGGGAACTTCCCTTAGCAATCAGCCCCAGCATTTT	.	.	TRBV29-1	TRBJ1-5
CASSFRYTIYF	TGTGCCAGCAGTTTTCGGTACACCATATATTTT	.	.	TRBV12-3/TRBV12-4	TRBJ1-3
CAWKNRTPDTQYF	TGTGCCTGGAAGAACAGGACCCCGGATACGCAGTATTTT	.	.	TRBV30	TRBJ2-3
CASMGLAQETQYF	TGTGCCAGCATGGGCCTAGCGCAAGAGACCCAGTACTTC	.	.	TRBV7-2	TRBJ2-5
CASSFNGGEAYEQYF	TGCGCCAGCAGCTTTAATGGAGGGGAGGCCTACGAGCAGTACTTC	once	.	TRBV5-1	TRBJ2-7
CASSRETNSPLHF	TGTGCCAGCAGCCGGGAAACCAATTCACCCCTCCACTTT	few	.	TRBV12-3/TRBV12-4	TRBJ1-6
CASSEGRGRSGNTIYF	TGTGCCAGCAGTGAGGGCAGGGGGAGATCTGGAAACACCATATATTTT	.	TRBD1	TRBV2	TRBJ1-3
CASSELAGSEQFF	TGTGCCAGCAGTGAGCTAGCGGGGAGTGAGCAGTTCTTC	.	TRBD2	TRBV6-4	TRBJ2-1
CASGSGTSGGWNTGELFF	TGTGCTAGTGGTTCCGGGACTAGCGGGGGGTGGAACACCGGGGAGCTGTTTTTT	.	TRBD2	TRBV12-5	TRBJ2-2
CASSEARGALGYTF	TGTGCCAGCAGTGAAGCGCGGGGGGCCCTCGGCTACACCTTC	few	.	TRBV2	TRBJ1-2